This T cell receptor beta chain comes out of a study of regulatory T cells in long-lasting Graves disease. The time point is: newly diagnosed GD, antithyroid drugs for less than 3 months. The TCR library was prepared using RNA isolated from PBMCs. All patients originated from an endocrinology department located in Xi'an, China. To make TCR beta libraries, researchers used iRepertoire HTBI primers and Arm-PCR of CDR3 regions. One entry per CDR3 protein results from TCRdb running MiXCR on the multiplex PCR reads. The table shows over 450,000 distinct CDR3 sequences, with around 12% occurring only once. In its sample, this clonotype was seen a few times. Likely a read error: the CDR3 ends without its conserved phenylalanine or tryptophan. The same sample was also studied in work on T cells in Graves' hyperthyroidism and ophthalmopathy. According to that study: Most expanded thyroid clonotypes above 0.001 also appeared in blood.

The sequence was obtained from a woman in her twenties or thirties with Graves disease. Source: peripheral blood mononuclear cells (PBMCs), taken at new diagnosis, from a patient treated with antithyroid drugs.

The CDR3 loop is CASSLREAAGNEQFL. The CDR3 DNA is TGTGCCAGCAGCCTGCGGGAGGCGGCCGGAAATGAGCAGTTCCTC. The rearrangement links TRBV9 to TRBJ2-1, with TRBD2 matching 8 bases. V trimming: 4 bases; J trimming: 7 bases; junction bases outside the gene matches: 10. Per the germline V gene, CDR1 is SGDLS and CDR2 is YYNGEE. The CDR3 length is 15 residues.